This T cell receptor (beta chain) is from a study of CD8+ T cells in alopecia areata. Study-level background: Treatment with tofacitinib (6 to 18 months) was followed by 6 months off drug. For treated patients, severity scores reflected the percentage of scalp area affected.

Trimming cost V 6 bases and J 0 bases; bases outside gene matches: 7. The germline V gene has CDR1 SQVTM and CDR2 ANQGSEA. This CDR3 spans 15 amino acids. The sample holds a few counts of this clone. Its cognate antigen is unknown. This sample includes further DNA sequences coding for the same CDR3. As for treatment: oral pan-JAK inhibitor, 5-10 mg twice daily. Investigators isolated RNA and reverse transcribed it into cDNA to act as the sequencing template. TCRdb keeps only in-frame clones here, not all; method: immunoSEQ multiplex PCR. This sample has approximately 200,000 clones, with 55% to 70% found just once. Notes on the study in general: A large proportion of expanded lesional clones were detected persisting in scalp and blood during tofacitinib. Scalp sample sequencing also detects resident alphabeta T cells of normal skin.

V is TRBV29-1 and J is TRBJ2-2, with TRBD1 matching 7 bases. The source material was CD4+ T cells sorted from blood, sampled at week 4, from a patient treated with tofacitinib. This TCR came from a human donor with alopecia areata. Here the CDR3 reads CSVLTGTANTGELFF. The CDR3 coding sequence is TGCAGCGTCCTTACCGGGACAGCGAACACCGGGGAGCTGTTTTTT.